A single sample is the source of the 20 T cell receptor beta chains below, sequenced in a study of blood T cell repertoires in COVID-19. This table comes from immunoSEQ multiplex PCR, and its TCRdb copy is limited to in-frame clones, with some not included. This sample yields about 170,000 clones, of which approximately 83% are seen a single time; approximately 10% belongs to the top ten. Sequencing was performed on peripheral blood. The receptors here all came from a man between 65 and 80 years old with active or convalescent COVID-19.

This clone has more than one count but fewer than ten. This chain links TRBV30 with TRBJ2-5; possibly TRBD1 for D (5 bases). V lost 1 base and J lost 2, with 14 bases in between. CDR3 length: 15 residues. Germline V gene data show CDR1 as GTSNPN and CDR2 as SVGIG (reference sequence). CDR3 DNA: TGTGCCTGGAGTGAAGGCCAGGGCACACAAGAGACCCAGTACTTC. Amino acid sequence: CAWSEGQGTQETQYF.

This chain joins TRBV5-1 and TRBJ2-1; maybe TRBD1 (5 bases). Trimming took off 2 bases at V and 3 bases at J, with 12 bases between the two ends. The germline CDR1 and CDR2 sequences are SGHRS and YFSETQ. This CDR3 spans 15 amino acids. CDR3 sequence reads: CASSFTDSYYNEQFF. The CDR3, as DNA: TGCGCCAGCAGCTTTACTGACAGCTACTACAATGAGCAGTTCTTC. The variable domain in full, with the rest retrieved from reference TRBV5-1 and TRBJ2-1, is KAGVTQTPRYLIKTRGQQVTLSCSPISGHRSVSWYQQTPGQGLQFLFEYFSETQRNKGNFPGRFSGRQFSNSRSEMNVSTLELGDSALYLCASSFTDSYYNEQFFGPGTRLTVL.

The chain has TRBV24-1 and TRBJ1-4; 7 nucleotides align to TRBD1. The CDR3 loop spans 18 amino acids. J lost 8 bases, V lost 3 bases, and 17 bases had no gene match. Germline loops: CDR1 KGHDR, CDR2 SFDVKD. The CDR3 here is CATSDPHSPTGWGEKLFF. The CDR3 DNA is TGTGCCACCAGTGATCCCCATTCACCGACAGGGTGGGGGGAAAAACTGTTTTTT.

This chain connects TRBV6-2 or TRBV6-3 to TRBJ1-5, with 9 bases lining up with TRBD1. Germline V gene sequence: CDR1 MNHEY, CDR2 SVGEGT. The CDR3 loop spans 13 amino acids. With 6 bases clipped from V and 9 bases from J, the junction kept 6 bases outside the gene matches. CDR3 protein: CASSGTGTGPQHF. The CDR3 DNA is TGTGCCAGCAGCGGGACAGGGACCGGGCCCCAGCATTTT.

The J gene is TRBJ2-3, the V gene TRBV7-2; the match to TRBD2 covers 12 bases. The CDR3 sequence is 16 residues long. Germline V gene lookup returns CDR1 SGHTA and CDR2 FQGNSA. V lost 5 bases to trimming and J lost 7 bases; unmatched junction nucleotides: 10. This chain's CDR3 is CASSPRASGREYTQYF. CDR3 DNA sequence: TGTGCCAGCAGCCCGCGGGCTAGCGGGAGGGAATATACGCAGTATTTT.

This clone was recorded a few times. The chain is built from TRBV18 and TRBJ1-4; D is perhaps TRBD1 (6 bases). CDR1 is KGHSH and CDR2 is LQKENI in the germline V gene. The CDR3 runs 15 residues. Trimming stripped 5 bases from V and 2 bases from J, with 12 bases between. The CDR3 nucleotides read TGTGCCAGCTCATTATTGACAGGCACTAATGAAAAACTGTTTTTT. This sequence encodes CASSLLTGTNEKLFF.

This clone was detected only once. The chain uses TRBV7-2 and TRBJ1-3; no firm D call. Germline V gives CDR1 SGHTA, CDR2 FQGNSA. The CDR3 has 15 amino acids. Between the trimmed V and J ends, which lost 3 bases and 0 bases, there was a span of 9 bases. In DNA form, the CDR3 reads TGTGCCAGCAGCTTGGAGCATAGCTCTGGAAACACCATATATTTT. This codes for CASSLEHSSGNTIYF.

The rearrangement uses TRBV9 and TRBJ2-3, with TRBD2 matching 10 bases. This CDR3 comprises 19 residues. V lost 7 bases, J lost 6 bases, and 23 bases stayed unmatched. The germline CDR1 and CDR2 sequences are SGDLS and YYNGEE. The CDR3 DNA is TGTGCCAGCTCCCTCTCTCTAGCGGGAGCCAGCTCTGTAGAGGATACGCAGTATTTT. It encodes CASSLSLAGASSVEDTQYF.

V is TRBV5-4 and J is TRBJ2-3, with 11 positions matching TRBD2. The CDR3 covers 16 residues. V gave up 4 bases and J gave up 8 bases; unmatched junction bases: 12. Germline CDR1 is SGHNT and CDR2 is YYREEE (reference sequence). The DNA of the CDR3 is TGTGCCAGCAGCAGCGGGACTAGCGGAGCACAGATTACGCAGTATTTT. This gives the protein CASSSGTSGAQITQYF. The whole variable domain, remainder taken from reference TRBV5-4 and TRBJ2-3, is ETGVTQSPTHLIKTRGQQVTLRCSSQSGHNTVSWYQQALGQGPQFIFQYYREEENGRGNFPPRFSGLQFPNYSSELNVNALELDDSALYLCASSSGTSGAQITQYFGPGTRLTVL.

V usage is TRBV19 and J usage is TRBJ2-7; tentatively, D is TRBD2 (5 bases). The CDR3 sequence is 15 residues long. V shed 8 bases and J shed 1 base, with 18 bases lying between them. Germline CDR1 and CDR2: LNHDA and SQIVND (reference sequence). CDR3 nucleotide sequence: TGTGCCAGTCAAAGCGGCGGTTCGGGATCCTACGAGCAGTACTTC. It codes for CASQSGGSGSYEQYF.

The chain combines TRBV5-1 with TRBJ2-1; 9 nucleotides align to TRBD2. Germline values: CDR1 SGHRS, CDR2 YFSETQ. With V trimmed by 0 bases and J by 9 bases, 10 bases remained unmatched. CDR3 length: 16 amino acids. This chain's CDR3 is CASSLAAGGGAFEQFF. CDR3 sequence (DNA): TGCGCCAGCAGCTTGGCCGCTGGCGGGGGGGCTTTTGAGCAGTTCTTC.

The rearrangement links TRBV14 to TRBJ1-6; a weak D match, TRBD1 (6 bases). The CDR3 is 15 amino acids. V lost 4 bases, J lost 3 bases, and 10 bases lay in between. Germline V CDR1 and CDR2: SGHDN, FVKESK. This chain's CDR3 is CASSPDSFYNSPLHF. CDR3 sequence (DNA): TGTGCCAGCAGCCCGGACAGTTTCTATAATTCACCCCTCCACTTT.

The gene calls are TRBV10-3 and TRBJ2-3; D is perhaps TRBD2 (6 bases). Per germline, CDR1 ENHRY and CDR2 SYGVKD. V was shortened by 3 bases and J by 7 bases, with 17 bases between the two germline ends. The CDR3 is 15 amino acids. CDR3 coding DNA: TGTGCCATCAGTGAAGGTCGGGAGAACTGGAATACGCAGTATTTT. This translates into CAISEGRENWNTQYF.

This chain connects TRBV9 to TRBJ2-3; 7 nucleotides match TRBD1. The CDR3 spans 14 residues. V trimming: 1 base; J trimming: 4 bases; junction bases outside the gene matches: 3. Germline assignment: CDR1 SGDLS and CDR2 YYNGEE. CDR3 protein: CASSVTGAADTQYF. In DNA, the CDR3 is TGTGCCAGCAGCGTAACAGGGGCGGCAGATACGCAGTATTTT.

The genes are TRBV7-2 and TRBJ1-1; 7 bases map to TRBD1. Germline assignment: CDR1 SGHTA and CDR2 FQGNSA. V lost 2 bases and J lost 0; bases outside the gene matches: 3. This CDR3 region has 15 residues. This CDR3 is CASSLQGQLNTEAFF. In DNA, the CDR3 is TGTGCCAGCAGCTTACAGGGACAGCTGAACACTGAAGCTTTCTTT.

The chain carries TRBV7-9 and TRBJ1-1, with 7 bases fitting TRBD1. The CDR3 has 14 amino acids. V was pared by 4 bases and J by 2 bases, with 4 bases of the junction left unmatched. Germline V gene sequence: CDR1 SEHNR, CDR2 FQNEAQ (reference sequence). Written as DNA, the CDR3 is TGTGCCAGCAGCTGGGACAGATCTAACACTGAAGCTTTCTTT. It codes for CASSWDRSNTEAFF.

There are a few counts of this clone. The rearrangement uses TRBV7-8 and TRBJ1-4; 7 bases fit TRBD1. The CDR3 covers 16 residues. CDR1 is SGHVS and CDR2 is FQNEAQ in the germline V gene. V dropped 5 bases and J dropped 2; count of bases not matched to a gene: 8. CDR3 sequence reads: CASSRGGPATNEKLFF. The CDR3 coding sequence is TGTGCCAGCAGCCGAGGGGGCCCGGCGACTAATGAAAAACTGTTTTTT.

CDR3 region: CASTPGQNDNYGYTF. Written as DNA, the CDR3 is TGTGCCAGCACCCCGGGACAGAACGATAACTATGGCTACACCTTC. The rearrangement links TRBV7-2 to TRBJ1-2; TRBD1 matches 7 bases. CDR1 and CDR2 (germline): SGHTA, FQGNSA. The CDR3 spans 15 residues. Trimming took 7 bases from V and 1 from J; bases not matched to a gene: 9.

The V call is TRBV29-1, the J call TRBJ2-7; D perhaps matches TRBD2 (6 bases). The V end was cut by 0 bases, the J end by 2 bases, with 14 bases between. This CDR3 is built from 15 residues. Germline CDR1 and CDR2: SQVTM and ANQGSEA. The CDR3 loop reads CSVEEEGAGPYEQYF. The CDR3 DNA reads as TGCAGCGTTGAAGAGGAGGGAGCCGGGCCCTACGAGCAGTACTTC.

The V and J genes are TRBV28 and TRBJ2-7; D might be TRBD2 (6 bases). V lost 8 bases to trimming and J lost 1 base, with 18 bases between them. The CDR3 sequence is 15 residues long. Per the germline V gene, CDR1 is MDHEN and CDR2 is SYDVKM. The CDR3 is CASFSPASESYEQYF. DNA for the CDR3: TGTGCCAGCTTTAGTCCCGCTAGCGAATCCTACGAGCAGTACTTC.